A single sample is the source of the 29 T cell receptor beta chains below, sequenced in a study of cytomegalovirus exposure and HLA in healthy donors. The PCR used 60 Vbeta and 13 Jbeta primers. Assay used: immunoSEQ multiplex PCR; TCRdb lists only in-frame clones, some missing. The data hold about 150,000 clones, with about 80% observed a single time. Sample: PBMCs. All receptors come from a woman between 40 and 50 years old in good health and CMV-seronegative.

The genes are TRBV9 and TRBJ2-5, with 7 positions matching TRBD1. V trimming: 1 base; J trimming: 4 bases; junction bases outside the gene matches: 1. The CDR3 has 13 residues. The germline gives CDR1 SGDLS, CDR2 YYNGEE. The CDR3 DNA is TGTGCCAGCAGCGTAAGGGGGCTAGAGACCCAGTACTTC. It yields the protein CASSVRGLETQYF.

The J gene is TRBJ2-7, the V gene TRBV11-2, with 8 nucleotides matching TRBD1. The CDR3 has 15 amino acids. Germline V gives CDR1 SGHAT, CDR2 FQNNGV. Trimming at V came to 6 bases and at J to 6 bases, leaving 13 bases not matched to a gene. Here the CDR3 reads CASRKTGAGLGEQYF. Written as DNA, the CDR3 is TGTGCCAGCAGAAAGACAGGGGCCGGACTGGGCGAGCAGTACTTC.

As to this clone: Compared with germline, one end of the junction differs, possibly owing to a read error. The identical CDR3 is also encoded by other nucleotide sequences in the sample. This rearrangement joins TRBV5-1 to TRBJ1-2, with a possible D match to TRBD1 (5 bases). The CDR3 contains 13 residues. The V gene's germline CDR1 is SGHRS and CDR2 YFSETQ. CDR3 DNA sequence: TGTGCCAGCAGCTTAGCAGGGCCAAATGGCTACACCTTC. This translates into CASSLAGPNGYTF.

V usage is TRBV9 and J usage is TRBJ2-1, with D possibly being TRBD2 (6 bases). The CDR3 is made up of 16 amino acids. Trimming took 3 bases from V and 0 from J, leaving 13 bases between them. Germline V CDR1 and CDR2: SGDLS, YYNGEE. The CDR3 region is CASSGGRISSYNEQFF. In DNA, the CDR3 is TGTGCCAGCAGCGGTGGGAGGATTAGCTCCTACAATGAGCAGTTCTTC.

Here the CDR3 reads CASSDPLRGPRTEQYF. The CDR3 DNA reads as TGTGCCAGCAGTGACCCCTTGCGGGGTCCCCGGACCGAGCAGTACTTC. This chain uses TRBV6-1 with TRBJ2-7; maybe TRBD2 (6 bases). Trimming took off 3 bases at V and 6 bases at J, with 21 bases between the two ends. This CDR3 has 16 residues. Germline assignment: CDR1 MNHNS and CDR2 SASEGT.

The rearrangement uses TRBV30 and TRBJ1-2; 7 nucleotides match TRBD1. The germline V gene encodes CDR1 GTSNPN and CDR2 SVGIG (reference sequence). V trimming: 5 bases; J trimming: 2 bases; junction bases outside the gene matches: 8. This CDR3 is built from 14 residues. The CDR3 is CAWLRSGGNYGYTF. The CDR3 DNA is TGTGCCTGGCTTAGGTCAGGGGGAAACTATGGCTACACCTTC.

The V and J genes are TRBV15 and TRBJ2-1, with TRBD1 matching 11 bases. There are 15 residues in the CDR3. Trimming at V came to 0 bases and at J to 15 bases, leaving 10 bases not matched to a gene. Germline CDR1 and CDR2: LNHNV and YYDKDF (reference sequence). The CDR3, as DNA: TGTGCCACCAGCAGAGATTTGGGCGGACAGGGGGCCTTGTTCTTC. As protein: CATSRDLGGQGALFF.

CDR3 sequence (DNA): TGTGCCAGCAGCTTGGGGCAGAACACTGAAGCTTTCTTT. Residues: CASSLGQNTEAFF. V and J are TRBV7-9 and TRBJ1-1, with D perhaps matching TRBD1 (5 bases). Trimming pared 3 bases from V and 1 base from J, leaving 6 bases between. Looked up from germline, CDR1 is SEHNR and CDR2 is FQNEAQ (reference sequence). The CDR3 is made up of 13 amino acids.

This chain links TRBV5-8 with TRBJ2-7, with a tentative D call TRBD2 (6 bases). V was pared by 2 bases and J by 4 bases, with 13 bases between. The CDR3 has 14 residues. Germline values: CDR1 SGHTS, CDR2 YDEGEE. The CDR3 region is CASSLYIRGYEQYF. In nucleotides, the CDR3 is TGTGCCAGCAGCTTATATATCCGGGGGTACGAGCAGTACTTC. Complete variable domain (other parts from reference TRBV5-8 and TRBJ2-7): EAGVTQSPTHLIKTRGQQATLRCSPISGHTSVYWYQQALGLGLQFLLWYDEGEERNRGNFPPRFSGRQFPNYSSELNVNALELEDSALYLCASSLYIRGYEQYFGPGTRLTVT.

The chain is built from TRBV7-6 and TRBJ2-3; tentatively, D is TRBD2 (6 bases). Germline loops: CDR1 SGHVS, CDR2 FNYEAQ. This CDR3 is built from 18 residues. V gave up 4 bases and J gave up 0 bases, with 20 bases separating them. The CDR3 bases are TGTGCCAGCAGCTCCCTTCCGGGACTCACCTTTAGCACAGATACGCAGTATTTT. Translating it yields CASSSLPGLTFSTDTQYF.

This clone was seen only once. The gene calls are TRBV19 and TRBJ2-7; 10 bases align to TRBD1. Germline V gene data show CDR1 as LNHDA and CDR2 as SQIVND (reference sequence). V lost 6 bases to trimming and J lost 4 bases; unmatched junction nucleotides: 15. The CDR3 is 17 amino acids. CDR3 DNA: TGTGCCAGTAGCGCCCATTCAACGGGACAGGGGAGGTACGAGCAGTACTTC. As protein: CASSAHSTGQGRYEQYF. Full variable domain (outside the CDR3, taken from reference TRBV19 and TRBJ2-7): DGGITQSPKYLFRKEGQNVTLSCEQNLNHDAMYWYRQDPGQGLRLIYYSQIVNDFQKGDIAEGYSVSREKKESFPLTVTSAQKNPTAFYLCASSAHSTGQGRYEQYFGPGTRLTVT.

The chain employs TRBV6-1 and TRBJ2-5, with 8 nucleotides matching TRBD2. V shed 5 bases, J shed 2 bases, and the junction held 4 bases outside the gene matches. Germline lookup yields CDR1 MNHNS and CDR2 SASEGT. The CDR3 consists of 14 residues. The CDR3 is CASSRGGTQETQYF. The CDR3 coding sequence is TGTGCCAGCAGTCGGGGGGGGACACAAGAGACCCAGTACTTC.

This chain connects TRBV6-5 to TRBJ2-7, with 9 bases aligning to TRBD1. Germline CDR1 reads MNHEY; CDR2 reads SVGAGI. This CDR3 comprises 13 residues. Trimming removed 2 bases from V and 7 bases from J; junction bases left unmatched: 3. The CDR3 nucleotides read TGTGCCAGCAGTTACGGGACAGGGTTGGAGCAGTACTTC. Protein product: CASSYGTGLEQYF.

The chain employs TRBV5-5 and TRBJ2-7; 9 bases line up with TRBD1. CDR1 and CDR2 from the germline V gene are SGHKS and YYEKEE (reference sequence). The length of the CDR3 is 14 residues. Losses at the gene ends were 5 bases for V and 3 bases for J; bases not matched to a gene: 6. As DNA, the CDR3 is TGTGCCAGCAGTTATTTGGGACAGGGCTACGAGCAGTACTTC. As protein: CASSYLGQGYEQYF. Supplemented by reference TRBV5-5 and TRBJ2-7, the full variable domain reads DAGVTQSPTHLIKTRGQQVTLRCSPISGHKSVSWYQQVLGQGPQFIFQYYEKEERGRGNFPDRFSARQFPNYSSELNVNALLLGDSALYLCASSYLGQGYEQYFGPGTRLTVT.

Comment on this clone: The identical CDR3 is also encoded by other nucleotide sequences in the sample. This chain connects TRBV7-2 to TRBJ1-5; possible D gene TRBD1, 6 bases. V dropped 4 bases and J dropped 7 bases, with 11 bases sitting between them. The V gene's germline CDR1 is SGHTA and CDR2 FQGNSA. CDR3 length equals 13 residues. The CDR3 DNA follows: TGTGCCAGCAGCTCCGACAGGTCCCAGCCCCAGCATTTT. Translating gives CASSSDRSQPQHF.

The chain recombines TRBV11-3 with TRBJ2-1; the D gene is possibly TRBD2 (7 bases). The CDR3 sequence is 12 residues long. The V end lost 5 bases, the J end lost 15 bases, and 17 bases lay between the germline ends. Germline V gene sequence: CDR1 SGHNT, CDR2 YENEEA. This chain's CDR3 is CASSTGGGWGFF. CDR3 DNA sequence: TGTGCCAGCAGCACTGGCGGGGGCTGGGGGTTCTTC. Complete variable domain (other parts from reference TRBV11-3 and TRBJ2-1): EAGVVQSPRYKIIEKKQPVAFWCNPISGHNTLYWYLQNLGQGPELLIRYENEEAVDDSQLPKDRFSAERLKGVDSTLKIQPAELGDSAVYLCASSTGGGWGFFGPGTRLTVL.

The chain combines TRBV19 with TRBJ2-2, with D tentatively TRBD1 (6 bases). The CDR3 extends over 16 amino acids. V was clipped by 7 bases and J by 3 bases, with 18 bases between them. Germline V gives CDR1 LNHDA, CDR2 SQIVND (reference sequence). CDR3 DNA sequence: TGTGCCAGTAATGACAGGCACATCCGGGACACCGGGGAGCTGTTTTTT. Translating gives CASNDRHIRDTGELFF.

The rearrangement uses TRBV7-2 and TRBJ2-7, with 9 bases that match TRBD2. Germline V gene data show CDR1 as SGHTA and CDR2 as FQGNSA. V dropped 0 bases and J dropped 2; count of bases not matched to a gene: 11. CDR3 size: 18 residues. The CDR3 DNA reads TGTGCCAGCAGCTTAGCCCCCATTTCTAGCGGGAACGCCTACGAGCAGTACTTC. It translates to CASSLAPISSGNAYEQYF.

Notes on this clone: Germline is not matched at one junction end, which may reflect a read error. The rearrangement uses TRBV9 and TRBJ2-6, with 8 bases matching TRBD1. Germline assignment: CDR1 SGDLS and CDR2 YYNGEE. This CDR3 spans 19 amino acids. The CDR3 reads CASGLTQGQAHAGANGLTF. The CDR3 nucleotides are TGTGCCAGCGGGTTGACTCAGGGACAGGCCCACGCTGGGGCCAACGGCCTGACTTTC.

Here the CDR3 DNA reads TGTGCCAGCTCACCGGAGGGACTGGACTACGAGCAGTACTTC. Translation gives CASSPEGLDYEQYF. The gene calls are TRBV18 and TRBJ2-7, with D possibly being TRBD2 (6 bases). Deletions cut 3 bases from V and 3 bases from J, with 12 bases between. The length of the CDR3 is 14 residues. The germline CDR1 and CDR2 sequences are KGHSH and LQKENI.

The chain combines TRBV18 with TRBJ1-6, with D unclear. Trimming removed 1 base from V and 4 bases from J, with 11 bases in between. CDR1 is KGHSH and CDR2 is LQKENI in the germline V gene. The CDR3 covers 16 residues. In DNA form, the CDR3 reads TGTGCCAGCTCACCACTACCAGAGGTTTATAATTCACCCCTCCACTTT. Translation gives CASSPLPEVYNSPLHF. The full variable domain, with the rest looked up from reference TRBV18 and TRBJ1-6, is NAGVMQNPRHLVRRRGQEARLRCSPMKGHSHVYWYRQLPEEGLKFMVYLQKENIIDESGMPKERFSAEFPKEGPSILRIQQVVRGDSAAYFCASSPLPEVYNSPLHFGNGTRLTVT.

This clone occurred once. The chain couples TRBV28 to TRBJ2-5; D perhaps matches TRBD1 (5 bases). Looked up from germline, CDR1 is MDHEN and CDR2 is SYDVKM. With 2 bases removed from V and 5 bases from J, the gap between germline ends came to 15 bases. The CDR3 totals 15 residues. CDR3 bases: TGTGCCAGCAGTTTACAGGGTAAGGCGAAGGAGACCCAGTACTTC. Residues: CASSLQGKAKETQYF.

The chain couples TRBV9 to TRBJ2-1; D might be TRBD1 (5 bases). The CDR3 runs 14 residues. Per the germline V gene, CDR1 is SGDLS and CDR2 is YYNGEE. The germline V and J ends were trimmed by 3 bases and 8 bases, with 15 bases remaining between them. This CDR3 is CASSAEVWGDEQFF. The CDR3 DNA follows: TGTGCCAGCAGCGCTGAAGTCTGGGGCGATGAGCAGTTCTTC.

The CDR3 loop is CASSLVLAGSFFDGELFF. CDR3 nucleotides: TGTGCCAGCAGCTTAGTATTAGCGGGAAGCTTTTTCGACGGGGAGCTGTTTTTT. The chain joins TRBV11-2 to TRBJ2-2; 8 bases fit TRBD2. The trim removed 1 base at V and 7 bases at J, leaving 14 bases unmatched. CDR1 is SGHAT and CDR2 is FQNNGV in the germline V gene. The CDR3 is made up of 18 amino acids.

The chain uses TRBV7-2 and TRBJ2-1; no clear D gene. The length of the CDR3 is 13 residues. Per the germline V gene, CDR1 is SGHTA and CDR2 is FQGNSA. Trimming shortened V by 1 base and J by 5 bases, and 6 bases separated the two germline ends. The chain's CDR3 is CASSLGPHNEQFF. CDR3 bases: TGTGCCAGCAGCTTAGGGCCACACAATGAGCAGTTCTTC.

This clone has a handful of counts. The J gene is TRBJ2-5, the V gene TRBV7-9, with TRBD1 identical over 7 bases. Losses at the gene ends were 4 bases for V and 2 bases for J; bases not matched to a gene: 7. CDR1 and CDR2 from the germline V gene are SEHNR and FQNEAQ (reference sequence). This CDR3 has 15 residues. CDR3 DNA sequence: TGTGCCAGCAGCTCCGGGACAGACTATCAAGAGACCCAGTACTTC. It is translated as CASSSGTDYQETQYF.

This clone was recorded a few times. The gene calls are TRBV7-2 and TRBJ2-6; a weak D match, TRBD2 (5 bases). V was trimmed by 5 bases and J by 2 bases, leaving 10 bases between them. CDR1 is SGHTA, CDR2 FQGNSA, per germline. The CDR3 consists of 15 residues. The CDR3, as DNA: TGTGCCAGCAGCCCGAGGGAAACTGGGGCCAACGTCCTGACTTTC. Translating gives CASSPRETGANVLTF. The full variable domain, rest sourced from reference TRBV7-2 and TRBJ2-6, is GAGVSQSPSNKVTEKGKDVELRCDPISGHTALYWYRQSLGQGLEFLIYFQGNSAPDKSGLPSDRFSAERTGGSVSTLTIQRTQQEDSAVYLCASSPRETGANVLTFGAGSRLTVL.

This clone came up a few times. This sequence joins TRBV27 and TRBJ2-7; 7 bases are shared with TRBD2. Germline trimming cut 5 bases from V and 1 base from J; bases unmatched to any gene: 8. This CDR3 is 15 amino acids long. Germline V lookup: CDR1 MNHEY, CDR2 SMNVEV (reference sequence). This CDR3 reads CASSPRLADSYEQYF. CDR3 DNA: TGTGCCAGCAGTCCAAGACTAGCTGATTCCTACGAGCAGTACTTC.

The V and J genes are TRBV7-2 and TRBJ2-1; 9 bases fit TRBD2. J lost 5 bases, V lost 3 bases, and 5 bases had no gene match. The CDR3 loop spans 15 amino acids. Germline-derived CDR1 and CDR2 are SGHTA and FQGNSA. In DNA, the CDR3 is TGTGCCAGCAGCTTTAGCGGGGGACACAACAATGAGCAGTTCTTC. It specifies CASSFSGGHNNEQFF.